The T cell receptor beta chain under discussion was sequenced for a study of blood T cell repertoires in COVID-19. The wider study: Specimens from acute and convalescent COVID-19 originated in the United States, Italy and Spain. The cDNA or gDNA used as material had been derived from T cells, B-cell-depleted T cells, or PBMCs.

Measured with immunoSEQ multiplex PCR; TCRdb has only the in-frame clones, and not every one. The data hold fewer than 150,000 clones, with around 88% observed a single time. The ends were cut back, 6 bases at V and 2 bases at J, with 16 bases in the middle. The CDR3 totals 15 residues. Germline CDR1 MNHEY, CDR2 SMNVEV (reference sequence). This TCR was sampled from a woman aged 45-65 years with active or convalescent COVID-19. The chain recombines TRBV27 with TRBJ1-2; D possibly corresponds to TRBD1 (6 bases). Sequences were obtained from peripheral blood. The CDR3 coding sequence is TGTGCCAGCAGGGGGGGGGCAGGAACGAACTATGGCTACACCTTC. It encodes CASRGGAGTNYGYTF.